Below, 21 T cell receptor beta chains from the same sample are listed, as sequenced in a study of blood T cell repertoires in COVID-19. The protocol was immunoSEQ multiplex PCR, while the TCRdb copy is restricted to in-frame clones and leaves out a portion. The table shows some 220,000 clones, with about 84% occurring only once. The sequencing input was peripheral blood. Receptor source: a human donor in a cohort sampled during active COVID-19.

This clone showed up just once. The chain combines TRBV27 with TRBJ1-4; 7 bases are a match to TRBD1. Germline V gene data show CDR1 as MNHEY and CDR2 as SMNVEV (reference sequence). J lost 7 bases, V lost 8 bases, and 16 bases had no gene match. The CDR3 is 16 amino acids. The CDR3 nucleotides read TGTGCCAGCCGTACATTCGTCGGAGGGGGCGGTGAAAAACTGTTTTTT. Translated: CASRTFVGGGGEKLFF.

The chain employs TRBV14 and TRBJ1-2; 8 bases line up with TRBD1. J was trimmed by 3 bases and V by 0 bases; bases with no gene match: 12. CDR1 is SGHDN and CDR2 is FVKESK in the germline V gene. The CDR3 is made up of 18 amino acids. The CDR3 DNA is TGTGCCAGCAGCCAAGAGACAGGGGATGAGGAGATTGACTATGGCTACACCTTC. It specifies CASSQETGDEEIDYGYTF.

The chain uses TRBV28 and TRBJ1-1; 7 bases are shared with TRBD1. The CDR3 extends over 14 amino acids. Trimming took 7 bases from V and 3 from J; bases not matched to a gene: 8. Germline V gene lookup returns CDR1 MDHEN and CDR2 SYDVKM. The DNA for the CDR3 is TGTGCCAGCAACTTAGGGGGCGCCGACACTGAAGCTTTCTTT. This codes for CASNLGGADTEAFF.

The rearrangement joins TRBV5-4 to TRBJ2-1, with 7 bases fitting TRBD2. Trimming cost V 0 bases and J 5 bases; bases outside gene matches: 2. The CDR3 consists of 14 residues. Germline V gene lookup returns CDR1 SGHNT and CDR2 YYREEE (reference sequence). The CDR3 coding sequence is TGTGCCAGCAGCTTGGCCGGGACTAACAATGAGCAGTTCTTC. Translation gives CASSLAGTNNEQFF.

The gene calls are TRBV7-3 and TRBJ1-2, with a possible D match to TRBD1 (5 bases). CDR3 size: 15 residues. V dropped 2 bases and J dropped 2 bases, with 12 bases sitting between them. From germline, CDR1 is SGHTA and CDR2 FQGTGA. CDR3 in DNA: TGTGCCAGCAGCTTAGGCGCAGGGTTGAACTATGGCTACACCTTC. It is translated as CASSLGAGLNYGYTF.

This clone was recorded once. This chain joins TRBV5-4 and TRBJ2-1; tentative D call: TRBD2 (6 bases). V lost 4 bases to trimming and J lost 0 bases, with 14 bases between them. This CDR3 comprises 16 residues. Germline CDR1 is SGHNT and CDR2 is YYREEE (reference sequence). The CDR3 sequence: CASSPGSLSSYNEQFF. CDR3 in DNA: TGTGCCAGCAGCCCCGGGAGCTTAAGCTCCTACAATGAGCAGTTCTTC.

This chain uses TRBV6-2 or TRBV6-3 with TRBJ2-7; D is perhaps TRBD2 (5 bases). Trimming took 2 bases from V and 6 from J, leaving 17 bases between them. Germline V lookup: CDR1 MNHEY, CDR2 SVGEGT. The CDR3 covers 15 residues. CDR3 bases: TGTGCCAGCAGTTACCTTCCGGGAACCGTAAGCGAGCAGTACTTC. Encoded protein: CASSYLPGTVSEQYF.

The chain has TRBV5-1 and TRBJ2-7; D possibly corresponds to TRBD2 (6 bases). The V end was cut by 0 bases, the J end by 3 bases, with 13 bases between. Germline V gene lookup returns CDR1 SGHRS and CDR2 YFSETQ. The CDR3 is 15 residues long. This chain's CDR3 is CASSLGGLNSYEQYF. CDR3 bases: TGCGCCAGCAGCTTGGGAGGACTAAACAGCTACGAGCAGTACTTC.

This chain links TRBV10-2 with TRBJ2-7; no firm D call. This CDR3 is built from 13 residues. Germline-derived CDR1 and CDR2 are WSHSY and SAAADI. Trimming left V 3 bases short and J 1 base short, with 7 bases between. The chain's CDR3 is CASSDSGSYEQYF. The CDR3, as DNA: TGCGCCAGCAGTGATTCAGGTTCCTACGAGCAGTACTTC.

The CDR3 reads CASSSLPGATNEKLFF. For the CDR3, the DNA is TGTGCCAGCAGCTCTCTACCCGGGGCAACTAATGAAAAACTGTTTTTT. The genes are TRBV2 and TRBJ1-4; no definite D call. The germline V gene has CDR1 SNHLY and CDR2 FYNNEI. The V gene lost 6 bases and the J gene lost 0 bases, with 14 bases spanning the gap. The CDR3 is 16 amino acids.

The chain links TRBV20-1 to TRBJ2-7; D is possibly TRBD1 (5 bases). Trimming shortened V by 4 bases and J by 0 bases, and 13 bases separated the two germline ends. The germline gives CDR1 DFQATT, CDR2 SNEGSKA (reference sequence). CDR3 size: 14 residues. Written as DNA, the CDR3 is TGCAGTGCTACTGACAGACGGAGCTCCTACGAGCAGTACTTC. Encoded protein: CSATDRRSSYEQYF.

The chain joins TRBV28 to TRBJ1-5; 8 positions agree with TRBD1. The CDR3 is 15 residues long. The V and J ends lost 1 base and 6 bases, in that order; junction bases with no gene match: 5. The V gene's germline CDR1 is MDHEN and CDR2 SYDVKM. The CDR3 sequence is CASSLSGGAPQPQHF. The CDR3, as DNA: TGTGCCAGCAGTTTATCAGGGGGCGCCCCTCAGCCCCAGCATTTT.

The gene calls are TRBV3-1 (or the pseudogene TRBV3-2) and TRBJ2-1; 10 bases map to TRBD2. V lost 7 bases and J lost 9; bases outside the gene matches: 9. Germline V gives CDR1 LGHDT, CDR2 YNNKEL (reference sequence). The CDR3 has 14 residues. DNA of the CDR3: TGTGCCAGCACCGGGACTAGCGCCCCTTCTGAGCAGTTCTTC. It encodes CASTGTSAPSEQFF.

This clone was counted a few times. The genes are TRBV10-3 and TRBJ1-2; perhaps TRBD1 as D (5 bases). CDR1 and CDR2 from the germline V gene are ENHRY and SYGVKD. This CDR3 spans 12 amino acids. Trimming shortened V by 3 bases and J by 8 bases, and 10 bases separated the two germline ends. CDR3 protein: CAISDWGRGYTF. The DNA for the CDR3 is TGTGCCATCAGTGACTGGGGCCGGGGCTACACCTTC.

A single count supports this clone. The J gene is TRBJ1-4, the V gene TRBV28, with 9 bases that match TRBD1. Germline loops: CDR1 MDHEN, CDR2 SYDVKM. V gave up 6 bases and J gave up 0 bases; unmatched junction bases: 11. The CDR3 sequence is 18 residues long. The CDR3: CASSIQGARLATNEKLFF. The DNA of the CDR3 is TGTGCCAGCAGCATACAGGGGGCCCGCCTCGCAACTAATGAAAAACTGTTTTTT.

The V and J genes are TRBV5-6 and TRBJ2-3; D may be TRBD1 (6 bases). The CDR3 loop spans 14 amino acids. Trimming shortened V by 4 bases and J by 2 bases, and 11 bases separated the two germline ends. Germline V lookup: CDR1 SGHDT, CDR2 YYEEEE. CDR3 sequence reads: CASSGTGNTDTQYF. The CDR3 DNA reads TGTGCCAGCAGCGGTACAGGGAACACAGATACGCAGTATTTT.

CDR3: CASSYREGKQPQHF. CDR3 bases: TGTGCCAGCAGCTACCGGGAGGGTAAACAGCCCCAGCATTTT. V gene TRBV5-6 combines with J gene TRBJ1-5; no clear D gene. The CDR3 runs to 14 residues. V was pared by 3 bases and J by 7 bases, with 14 bases between. CDR1 and CDR2 (germline): SGHDT, YYEEEE.

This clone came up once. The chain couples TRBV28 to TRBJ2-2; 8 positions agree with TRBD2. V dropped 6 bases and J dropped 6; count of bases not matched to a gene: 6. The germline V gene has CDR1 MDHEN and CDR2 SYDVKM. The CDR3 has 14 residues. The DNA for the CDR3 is TGTGCCAGCAGACCGGGCGGGGGGTCCGGGGAGCTGTTTTTT. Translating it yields CASRPGGGSGELFF.

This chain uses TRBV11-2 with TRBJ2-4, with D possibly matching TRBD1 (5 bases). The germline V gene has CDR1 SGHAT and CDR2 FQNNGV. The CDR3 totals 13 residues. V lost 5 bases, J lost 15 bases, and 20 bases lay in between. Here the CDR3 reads CASSPYSGSYTYF. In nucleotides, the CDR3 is TGTGCCAGCAGCCCCTACTCAGGGTCTTATACGTACTTC.

The CDR3 spells CASSQGTSGYEQFF. The CDR3 nucleotides are TGTGCCAGCAGCCAAGGGACTAGCGGCTATGAGCAGTTCTTC. The J gene is TRBJ2-1, the V gene TRBV3-1 (or the pseudogene TRBV3-2), with 10 nucleotides matching TRBD2. Germline loops: CDR1 LGHDT, CDR2 YNNKEL (reference sequence). The length of the CDR3 is 14 residues. The junction had 2 bases not matched to a gene; V was cut back by 1 base and J by 8 bases.

Here the CDR3 reads CASSLDRMNTEAFF. CDR3 sequence (DNA): TGTGCCAGCAGCTTGGACAGGATGAACACTGAAGCTTTCTTT. J is TRBJ1-1 and V is TRBV6-5, with 7 positions matching TRBD1. J was trimmed by 0 bases and V by 6 bases; bases with no gene match: 4. Germline-derived CDR1 and CDR2 are MNHEY and SVGAGI. The CDR3 consists of 14 residues.